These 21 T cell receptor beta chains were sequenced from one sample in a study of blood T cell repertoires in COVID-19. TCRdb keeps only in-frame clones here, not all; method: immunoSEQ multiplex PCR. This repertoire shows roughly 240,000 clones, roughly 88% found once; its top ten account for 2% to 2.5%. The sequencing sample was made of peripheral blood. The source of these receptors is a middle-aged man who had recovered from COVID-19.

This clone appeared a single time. For the CDR3, the DNA is TGTGCCACACTGTACGGAGGAGATGGCTACACCTTC. Amino acid sequence: CATLYGGDGYTF. The chain carries TRBV19 and TRBJ1-2; unclear D gene. V was pared by 10 bases and J by 6 bases, with 15 bases between. Germline loops: CDR1 LNHDA, CDR2 SQIVND (reference sequence). The CDR3 is 12 amino acids.

The DNA of the CDR3 is TGTGCCAGCAGTTCGGAGGGGACAGGGCACTACACCTTC. Translating it yields CASSSEGTGHYTF. J is TRBJ1-2 and V is TRBV6-5; 9 bases are a match to TRBD1. The V and J ends lost 4 bases and 10 bases, in that order; junction bases with no gene match: 7. The CDR3 has 13 amino acids. Germline CDR1 reads MNHEY; CDR2 reads SVGAGI.

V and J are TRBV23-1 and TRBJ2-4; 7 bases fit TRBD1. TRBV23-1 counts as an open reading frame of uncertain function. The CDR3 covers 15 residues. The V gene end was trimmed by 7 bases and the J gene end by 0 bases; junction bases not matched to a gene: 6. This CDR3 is CASTPTGRAKNIQYF. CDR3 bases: TGCGCCAGCACCCCGACAGGGAGAGCCAAAAACATTCAGTACTTC.

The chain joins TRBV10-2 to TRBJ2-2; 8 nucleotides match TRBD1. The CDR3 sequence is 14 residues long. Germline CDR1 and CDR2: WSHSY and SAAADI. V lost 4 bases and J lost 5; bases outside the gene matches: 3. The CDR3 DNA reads TGCGCCAGCAGTGTACAGGGGGTGACCGGGGAGCTGTTTTTT. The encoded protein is CASSVQGVTGELFF.

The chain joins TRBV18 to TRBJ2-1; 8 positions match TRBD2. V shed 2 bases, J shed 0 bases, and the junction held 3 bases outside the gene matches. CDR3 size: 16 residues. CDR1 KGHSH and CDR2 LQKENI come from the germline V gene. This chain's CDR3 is CASSPFRGGSYNEQFF. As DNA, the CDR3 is TGTGCCAGCTCACCATTCCGGGGGGGCTCCTACAATGAGCAGTTCTTC.

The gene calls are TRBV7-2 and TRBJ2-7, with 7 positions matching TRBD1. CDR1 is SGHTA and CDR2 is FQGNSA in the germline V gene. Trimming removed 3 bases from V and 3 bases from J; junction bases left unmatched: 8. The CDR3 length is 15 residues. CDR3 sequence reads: CASSFQGGRGYEQYF. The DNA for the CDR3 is TGTGCCAGCAGCTTCCAAGGGGGCAGGGGCTACGAGCAGTACTTC.

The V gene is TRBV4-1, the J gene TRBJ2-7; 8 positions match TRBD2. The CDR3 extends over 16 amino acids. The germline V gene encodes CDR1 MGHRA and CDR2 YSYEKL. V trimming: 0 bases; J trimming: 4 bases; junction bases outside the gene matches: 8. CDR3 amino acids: CASSQDVAGTRYEQYF. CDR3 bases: TGCGCCAGCAGCCAAGACGTAGCGGGGACTCGATACGAGCAGTACTTC.

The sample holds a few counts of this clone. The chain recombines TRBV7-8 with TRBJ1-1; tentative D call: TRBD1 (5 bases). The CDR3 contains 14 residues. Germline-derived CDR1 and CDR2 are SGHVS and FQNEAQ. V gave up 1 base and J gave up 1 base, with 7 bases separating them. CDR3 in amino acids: CASSLGGENTEAFF. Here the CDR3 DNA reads TGTGCCAGCAGCTTAGGGGGGGAGAACACTGAAGCTTTCTTT.

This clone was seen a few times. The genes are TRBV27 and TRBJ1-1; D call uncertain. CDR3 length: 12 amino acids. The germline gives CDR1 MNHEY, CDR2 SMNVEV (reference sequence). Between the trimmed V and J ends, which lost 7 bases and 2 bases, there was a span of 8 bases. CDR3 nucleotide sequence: TGTGCCAGCATGACGGGAAACACTGAAGCTTTCTTT. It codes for CASMTGNTEAFF.

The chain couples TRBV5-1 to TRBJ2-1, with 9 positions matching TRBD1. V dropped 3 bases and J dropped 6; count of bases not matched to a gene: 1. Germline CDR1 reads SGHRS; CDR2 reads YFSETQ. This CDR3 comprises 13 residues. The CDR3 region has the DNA TGCGCCAGCAGCTGGGGACAGGGCAATGAGCAGTTCTTC. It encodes CASSWGQGNEQFF.

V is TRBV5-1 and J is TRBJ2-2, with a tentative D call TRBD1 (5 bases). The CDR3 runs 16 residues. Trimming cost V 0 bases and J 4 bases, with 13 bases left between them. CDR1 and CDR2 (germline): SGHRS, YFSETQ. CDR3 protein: CASSLVWQGGTGELFF. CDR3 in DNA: TGCGCCAGCAGCTTGGTATGGCAGGGCGGCACCGGGGAGCTGTTTTTT.

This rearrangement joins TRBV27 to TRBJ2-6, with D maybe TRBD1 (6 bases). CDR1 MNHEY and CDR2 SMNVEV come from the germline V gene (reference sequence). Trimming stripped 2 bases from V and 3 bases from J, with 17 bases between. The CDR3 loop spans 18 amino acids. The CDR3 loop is CASSLVRGSWGGANVLTF. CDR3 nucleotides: TGTGCCAGCAGTTTAGTTAGGGGGTCTTGGGGTGGGGCCAACGTCCTGACTTTC.

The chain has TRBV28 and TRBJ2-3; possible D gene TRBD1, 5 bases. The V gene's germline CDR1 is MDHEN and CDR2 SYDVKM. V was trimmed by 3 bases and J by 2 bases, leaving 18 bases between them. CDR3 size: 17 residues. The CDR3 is CASSFPIVQGATDTQYF. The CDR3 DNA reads TGTGCCAGCAGTTTCCCTATTGTCCAAGGGGCCACAGATACGCAGTATTTT.

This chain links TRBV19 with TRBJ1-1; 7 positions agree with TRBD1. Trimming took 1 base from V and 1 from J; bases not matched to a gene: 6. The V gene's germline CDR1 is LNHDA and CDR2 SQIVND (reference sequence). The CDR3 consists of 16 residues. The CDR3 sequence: CASSIVRQGPNTEAFF. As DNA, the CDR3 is TGTGCCAGTAGTATAGTCCGACAGGGCCCGAACACTGAAGCTTTCTTT.

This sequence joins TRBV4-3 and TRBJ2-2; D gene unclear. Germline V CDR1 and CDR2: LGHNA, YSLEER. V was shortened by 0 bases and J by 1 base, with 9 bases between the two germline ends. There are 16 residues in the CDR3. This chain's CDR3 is CASSQEMAQNTGELFF. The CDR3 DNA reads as TGCGCCAGCAGCCAAGAAATGGCCCAGAACACCGGGGAGCTGTTTTTT.

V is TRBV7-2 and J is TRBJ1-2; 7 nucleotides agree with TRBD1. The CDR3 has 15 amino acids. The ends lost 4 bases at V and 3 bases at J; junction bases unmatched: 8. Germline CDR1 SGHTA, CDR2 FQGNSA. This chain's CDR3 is CASSSPTGEDYGYTF. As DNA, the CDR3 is TGTGCCAGCAGCTCTCCCACAGGGGAGGACTATGGCTACACCTTC.

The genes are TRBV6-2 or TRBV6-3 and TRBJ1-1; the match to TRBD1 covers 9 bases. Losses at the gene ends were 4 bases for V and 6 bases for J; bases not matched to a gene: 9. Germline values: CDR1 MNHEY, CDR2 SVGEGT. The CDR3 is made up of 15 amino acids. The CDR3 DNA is TGTGCCAGCAGTTCTCCCGGGACAGGGAGATCTGAAGCTTTCTTT. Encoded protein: CASSSPGTGRSEAFF.

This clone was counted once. CDR3 DNA: TGCGCCAGCAGCCAAGTAGCGTTTCGGGGAGGGAGAGAAAAACTGTTTTTT. Residues: CASSQVAFRGGREKLFF. The rearrangement uses TRBV4-3 and TRBJ1-4; D gene ambiguous. This CDR3 has 17 amino acids. Germline V gene lookup returns CDR1 LGHNA and CDR2 YSLEER. Deletions cut 1 base from V and 8 bases from J, with 20 bases between.

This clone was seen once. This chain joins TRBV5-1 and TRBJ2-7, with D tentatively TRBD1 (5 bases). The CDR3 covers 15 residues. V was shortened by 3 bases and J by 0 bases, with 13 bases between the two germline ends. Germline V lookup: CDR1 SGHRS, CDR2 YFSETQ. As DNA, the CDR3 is TGCGCCAGCAGCTCCAAGACAGCTAACTCCTACGAGCAGTACTTC. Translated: CASSSKTANSYEQYF.

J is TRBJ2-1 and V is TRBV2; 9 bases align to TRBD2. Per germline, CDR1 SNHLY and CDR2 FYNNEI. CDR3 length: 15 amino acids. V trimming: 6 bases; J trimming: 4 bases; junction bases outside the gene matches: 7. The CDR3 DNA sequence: TGTGCCAGCAGCCTGACTAGCGGAGTTTACAATGAGCAGTTCTTC. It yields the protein CASSLTSGVYNEQFF.

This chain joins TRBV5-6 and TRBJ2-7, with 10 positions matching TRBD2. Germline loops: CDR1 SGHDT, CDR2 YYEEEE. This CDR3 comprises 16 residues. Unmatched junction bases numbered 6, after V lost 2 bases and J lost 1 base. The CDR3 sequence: CASSFQRGGISYEQYF. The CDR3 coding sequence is TGTGCCAGCAGCTTCCAGCGGGGGGGCATATCCTACGAGCAGTACTTC.